The rows below give T cell receptor beta chains drawn from one sample of a study of blood T cell repertoires in COVID-19. Data came from immunoSEQ multiplex PCR; TCRdb stores just in-frame clones and leaves some out. The repertoire includes approximately 200,000 clones, roughly 89% of them detected once, and about 2.2% sits in the top ten. The specimen sequenced was PBMCs or T cells enriched from blood (not recorded which). These TCRs come from a woman aged 35 to 49 with acute COVID-19. The CDR3 runs from the conserved cysteine through the conserved F or W. The order of the fields is D gene, clone size, J gene, V gene, CDR3 protein, CDR3 DNA. A D gene is named only where the DNA matches it firmly. Rows give clone size only sometimes, using once, few, many, or a class for an expanded clone.

d_call: -
clone_size: few
j_call: TRBJ1-5
v_call: TRBV28
cdr3_aa: CASSLASGQPQHF
cdr3_nt: TGTGCCAGCAGTCTCGCATCGGGACAGCCCCAGCATTTT

d_call: TRBD2
clone_size: -
j_call: TRBJ2-1
v_call: TRBV4-2
cdr3_aa: CASSQDPLAGGQQFF
cdr3_nt: TGTGCCAGCAGCCAAGATCCTCTAGCGGGTGGGCAGCAGTTCTTC

d_call: TRBD2
clone_size: -
j_call: TRBJ2-3
v_call: TRBV28
cdr3_aa: CASRGLGGYTDTQYF
cdr3_nt: TGTGCCAGCAGGGGGCTGGGAGGGTACACAGATACGCAGTATTTT

d_call: -
clone_size: -
j_call: TRBJ1-2
v_call: TRBV5-1
cdr3_aa: CASSRTESYGYTF
cdr3_nt: TGCGCCAGCAGCCGGACAGAAAGCTATGGCTACACCTTC

d_call: TRBD2
clone_size: -
j_call: TRBJ2-2
v_call: TRBV27
cdr3_aa: CASRGLAGLTGELFF
cdr3_nt: TGTGCCAGCAGGGGACTAGCGGGTTTGACCGGGGAGCTGTTTTTT

d_call: TRBD1
clone_size: -
j_call: TRBJ2-2
v_call: TRBV6-5
cdr3_aa: CASNRDRNTGELFF
cdr3_nt: TGTGCCAGCAATCGGGACAGGAACACCGGGGAGCTGTTTTTT

d_call: TRBD1
clone_size: few
j_call: TRBJ1-2
v_call: TRBV7-8
cdr3_aa: CASSPGQGASNGYTF
cdr3_nt: TGTGCCAGCAGCCCTGGACAGGGGGCGTCAAATGGCTACACCTTC

d_call: TRBD1
clone_size: -
j_call: TRBJ1-1
v_call: TRBV7-2
cdr3_aa: CASSLGQAMNTEAFF
cdr3_nt: TGTGCCAGCAGCCTAGGACAGGCAATGAACACTGAAGCTTTCTTT

d_call: -
clone_size: -
j_call: TRBJ2-5
v_call: TRBV9
cdr3_aa: CASSVAGENQETQYF
cdr3_nt: TGTGCCAGCAGCGTAGCCGGGGAAAACCAAGAGACCCAGTACTTC

d_call: TRBD2
clone_size: -
j_call: TRBJ2-5
v_call: TRBV2
cdr3_aa: CASSEWSGGQETQYF
cdr3_nt: TGTGCCAGCAGTGAATGGAGCGGGGGGCAAGAGACCCAGTACTTC

d_call: -
clone_size: -
j_call: TRBJ2-6
v_call: TRBV5-6
cdr3_aa: CASSLAVSSGANVLTF
cdr3_nt: TGTGCCAGCAGCTTGGCAGTCAGCTCTGGGGCCAACGTCCTGACTTTC

d_call: -
clone_size: -
j_call: TRBJ2-2
v_call: TRBV6-6
cdr3_aa: CASSYYQAANTGELFF
cdr3_nt: TGTGCCAGCAGTTACTATCAGGCCGCGAACACCGGGGAGCTGTTTTTT

d_call: TRBD2
clone_size: -
j_call: TRBJ2-3
v_call: TRBV10-1
cdr3_aa: CASSEGLADTDTQYF
cdr3_nt: TGCGCCAGCAGTGAGGGACTAGCGGACACAGATACGCAGTATTTT

d_call: TRBD2
clone_size: once
j_call: TRBJ2-1
v_call: TRBV5-1
cdr3_aa: CASSFSGTYNEQFF
cdr3_nt: TGCGCCAGCAGCTTTAGCGGGACCTACAATGAGCAGTTCTTC

d_call: TRBD2
clone_size: -
j_call: TRBJ2-7
v_call: TRBV5-4
cdr3_aa: CASSLGTSGGTGQYF
cdr3_nt: TGTGCCAGCAGCTTGGGGACTAGCGGGGGGACGGGCCAGTACTTC

d_call: -
clone_size: once
j_call: TRBJ1-2
v_call: TRBV4-1
cdr3_aa: CASRKPGANYGYTF
cdr3_nt: TGCGCCAGCAGGAAGCCGGGGGCTAACTATGGCTACACCTTC

d_call: TRBD1
clone_size: -
j_call: TRBJ1-4
v_call: TRBV29-1
cdr3_aa: CSVDRQGDEKLFF
cdr3_nt: TGCAGCGTTGATCGACAGGGTGACGAAAAACTGTTTTTT

d_call: -
clone_size: -
j_call: TRBJ2-5
v_call: TRBV15
cdr3_aa: CATSTRPGETQYF
cdr3_nt: TGTGCCACCAGCACTCGACCCGGGGAGACCCAGTACTTC

d_call: -
clone_size: -
j_call: TRBJ1-4
v_call: TRBV11-2
cdr3_aa: CASSLDIDGMNEKLFF
cdr3_nt: TGTGCCAGCAGCTTAGATATCGACGGGATGAATGAAAAACTGTTTTTT

d_call: -
clone_size: -
j_call: TRBJ1-2
v_call: TRBV9
cdr3_aa: CASGNSPRSGHGGYTF
cdr3_nt: TGTGCCAGCGGAAATTCCCCGAGGTCAGGGCACGGTGGCTACACCTTC

d_call: -
clone_size: few
j_call: TRBJ2-7
v_call: TRBV6-5
cdr3_aa: CASSRSTTGPYEQYF
cdr3_nt: TGTGCCAGCAGCAGAAGTACAACAGGGCCCTACGAGCAGTACTTC

d_call: TRBD2
clone_size: -
j_call: TRBJ2-1
v_call: TRBV2
cdr3_aa: CASTPLTGTSWNEQFF
cdr3_nt: TGTGCCAGCACCCCCCTAACCGGGACTAGTTGGAATGAGCAGTTCTTC

d_call: -
clone_size: -
j_call: TRBJ2-2
v_call: TRBV5-1
cdr3_aa: CASSLGGAAFNGELFF
cdr3_nt: TGCGCCAGCAGCTTAGGCGGGGCAGCATTTAACGGGGAGCTGTTTTTT

d_call: TRBD2
clone_size: -
j_call: TRBJ2-5
v_call: TRBV29-1
cdr3_aa: CSVGPGLAGETQYF
cdr3_nt: TGCAGCGTTGGTCCGGGACTAGCGGGAGAGACCCAGTACTTC